Following are 32 T cell receptor beta chains from one sample sequenced in a study of T cell repertoires and leukemia-associated antigens. These receptors' antigens are unknown. TCRdb analysed the 5' RACE reads with MiXCR anew, one entry per CDR3 protein. The sample lists 10,000 to 13,000 distinct CDR3 sequences, 42% occurring once. The sequenced sample was CD3+ T cells sorted from blood and cultured. Receptors originate from a female donor in good health.

About this clonotype: At one end the junction does not follow the germline gene, possibly because of a read error. The rearrangement links TRBV4-1 to TRBJ2-1; a possible D gene is TRBD1 (6 bases). The CDR3 contains 12 residues. CDR1 and CDR2 (germline): MGHRA, YSYEKL. The CDR3 sequence is CAGSIPGDEQFF. The DNA for the CDR3 is TGCGCCGGCAGCATCCCAGGGGATGAGCAGTTCTTC.

This clonotype is categorized as medium-sized (0.01 to 0.1%). This sequence joins TRBV12-3 or TRBV12-4 and TRBJ2-1; TRBD2 aligns across 10 bases. The CDR3 totals 15 residues. V was clipped by 6 bases and J by 3 bases; unmatched bases: 5. CDR3 coding DNA: TGTGCCAGCAGGAAGACTAGCGGGCACTACAATGAGCAGTTCTTC. Translation: CASRKTSGHYNEQFF.

The chain carries TRBV7-2 and TRBJ2-1, with 11 bases lining up with TRBD2. Germline-derived CDR1 and CDR2 are SGHTA and FQGNSA. The CDR3 is made up of 17 amino acids. V shed 4 bases, J shed 4 bases, and the junction held 9 bases outside the gene matches. The DNA for the CDR3 is TGTGCCAGCAGCTCGAGACCCGGGACTAGCGGTTACAATGAGCAGTTCTTC. Its translation is CASSSRPGTSGYNEQFF.

There are many counts of this clonotype. J is TRBJ2-3 and V is TRBV7-6; no clear D gene. Germline CDR1 SGHVS, CDR2 FNYEAQ. V was trimmed by 4 bases and J by 3 bases, leaving 14 bases between them. This CDR3 has 15 residues. CDR3 sequence reads: CASSYNLGKTDTQYF. CDR3 DNA sequence: TGTGCCAGCAGCTATAACCTTGGCAAGACAGATACGCAGTATTTT.

As to this clonotype: Since a much larger clone is just one base distant, this may be a read error. This sequence joins TRBV7-9 and TRBJ2-4, with D perhaps matching TRBD2 (6 bases). CDR1 is SEHNR, CDR2 FQNEAQ, per germline (reference sequence). This CDR3 is 16 amino acids long. The CDR3 sequence is CAGSLGPTLAKDIQYF. CDR3 DNA: TGTGCCGGCAGCTTAGGGCCGACACTAGCCAAAGACATTCAGTACTTC.

The CDR3 reads CASSRRLAQAFF. The CDR3 DNA is TGTGCCAGCAGCCGTCGGTTGGCCCAAGCTTTCTTT. The rearrangement uses TRBV11-2 and TRBJ1-1; D is uncertain. V shed 5 bases and J shed 9 bases, with 13 bases lying between them. Germline values: CDR1 SGHAT, CDR2 FQNNGV. This CDR3 has 12 amino acids. Variable domain in full (rest from reference TRBV11-2 and TRBJ1-1): EAGVAQSPRYKIIEKRQSVAFWCNPISGHATLYWYQQILGQGPKLLIQFQNNGVVDDSQLPKDRFSAERLKGVDSTLKIQPAKLEDSAVYLCASSRRLAQAFFGQGTRLTVV.

There are many counts of this clonotype. The gene calls are TRBV5-1 and TRBJ2-3; 8 positions match TRBD1. Germline values: CDR1 SGHRS, CDR2 YFSETQ. CDR3 length: 15 amino acids. Germline trimming cut 4 bases from V and 3 bases from J; bases unmatched to any gene: 7. The CDR3 DNA is TGCGCCAGCAGCCTACAGGGGGGCTTGACAGATACGCAGTATTTT. It is translated as CASSLQGGLTDTQYF.

The chain is built from TRBV7-9 and TRBJ2-1, with 9 bases fitting TRBD2. The ends lost 1 base at V and 10 bases at J; junction bases unmatched: 2. This CDR3 comprises 13 residues. CDR1 and CDR2 (germline): SEHNR, FQNEAQ (reference sequence). The CDR3: CASSLGLAGEQFF. The CDR3 nucleotides are TGTGCCAGCAGCTTAGGTCTAGCGGGAGAGCAGTTCTTC. Based on the CDR3 plus reference TRBV7-9 and TRBJ2-1, the full variable domain is DTGVSQNPRHKITKRGQNVTFRCDPISEHNRLYWYRQTLGQGPEFLTYFQNEAQLEKSRLLSDRFSAERPKGSFSTLEIQRTEQGDSAMYLCASSLGLAGEQFFGPGTRLTVL.

To note about this clonotype: Just one base apart from a much larger clone, this may be a read error. CDR3 in DNA: TGCAGCGTTGAATTCGCAGGGACCAATCAGCCCCAGCATTTT. Translated: CSVEFAGTNQPQHF. The chain carries TRBV29-1 and TRBJ1-5, with D possibly TRBD1 on 5 matching bases. CDR1 is SQVTM, CDR2 ANQGSEA, per germline. CDR3 length equals 14 residues. Trimming pared 2 bases from V and 3 bases from J, leaving 11 bases between.

This clonotype is large (0.1 to 1%). J is TRBJ2-1 and V is TRBV5-1; D unclear. Trimming removed 10 bases from V and 5 bases from J, with 13 bases in between. The CDR3 contains 12 residues. The germline gives CDR1 SGHRS, CDR2 YFSETQ. Written as DNA, the CDR3 is TGCGCCCCCAACGGGCCGGACAATGAGCAGTTCTTC. Protein: CAPNGPDNEQFF.

This clonotype came up many times. V gene TRBV5-1 combines with J gene TRBJ1-3; tentative D call: TRBD1 (6 bases). The CDR3 has 17 residues. V lost 4 bases, J lost 0 bases, and 17 bases lay in between. Germline CDR1 and CDR2: SGHRS and YFSETQ. CDR3 nucleotide sequence: TGCGCCAGCAGCCTTGACAGGTCTCCCAGCTCTGGAAACACCATATATTTT. Translation gives CASSLDRSPSSGNTIYF.

V is TRBV9 and J is TRBJ2-1; 7 bases match TRBD2. This CDR3 has 14 residues. Trimming at V came to 0 bases and at J to 5 bases, leaving 2 bases not matched to a gene. Germline V CDR1 and CDR2: SGDLS, YYNGEE. The CDR3 DNA sequence: TGTGCCAGCAGCGTAGCTCTAGCGGACAATGAGCAGTTCTTC. Its protein product is CASSVALADNEQFF.

Comment on this clonotype: Mismatch with germline at one junction end may stem from a read error. The chain recombines TRBV5-1 with TRBJ1-2; the D gene is possibly TRBD1 (6 bases). The CDR3 extends over 17 amino acids. Germline V gene sequence: CDR1 SGHRS, CDR2 YFSETQ. CDR3 amino acids: CASRLALGQRTNYGYTF. The CDR3 DNA sequence: TGCGCCAGCAGGTTGGCTCTTGGACAGAGAACTAACTATGGCTACACCTTC.

The chain uses TRBV18 and TRBJ1-2, with 8 positions matching TRBD1. The CDR3 spans 16 residues. The germline V gene encodes CDR1 KGHSH and CDR2 LQKENI. V gave up 4 bases and J gave up 7 bases; unmatched junction bases: 14. CDR3 in DNA: TGTGCCAGCTCACAGATACGCGACAGGGGAGTTGGTGGCTACACCTTC. It encodes CASSQIRDRGVGGYTF.

This clonotype qualifies as medium-sized. The rearrangement joins TRBV7-2 to TRBJ1-2; 8 positions agree with TRBD1. V shed 5 bases and J 5 bases; nucleotides not matched to a gene: 4. The length of the CDR3 is 13 residues. In germline, CDR1 is SGHTA, CDR2 FQGNSA. For the CDR3, the DNA is TGTGCCAGCAGCCACGGACAGGGATATGGCTACACCTTC. It translates to CASSHGQGYGYTF. Full variable domain (rest looked up from reference TRBV7-2 and TRBJ1-2): GAGVSQSPSNKVTEKGKDVELRCDPISGHTALYWYRQSLGQGLEFLIYFQGNSAPDKSGLPSDRFSAERTGGSVSTLTIQRTQQEDSAVYLCASSHGQGYGYTFGSGTRLTVV.

CDR3 protein: CSARPGLAGVSAYEQYF. CDR3 coding DNA: TGCAGTGCTAGGCCGGGACTAGCGGGAGTAAGTGCCTACGAGCAGTACTTC. The chain is built from TRBV20-1 and TRBJ2-7; TRBD2 agrees at 14 bases. Germline lookup yields CDR1 DFQATT and CDR2 SNEGSKA (reference sequence). The CDR3 runs 17 residues. V lost 3 bases, J lost 2 bases, and 9 bases stayed unmatched.

As regards this clonotype: A junction end diverges from the germline sequence, so it may reflect a read error. The chain couples TRBV5-1 to TRBJ2-2; D call uncertain. The CDR3 covers 16 residues. From germline, CDR1 is SGHRS and CDR2 YFSETQ. CDR3 amino acids: CASGFGRATNTGELFF. For the CDR3, the DNA is TGCGCCAGCGGCTTCGGTCGGGCCACGAACACCGGGGAGCTGTTTTTT.

The chain carries TRBV20-1 and TRBJ2-2; maybe TRBD2 (5 bases). The CDR3 is 14 amino acids. CDR1 DFQATT and CDR2 SNEGSKA come from the germline V gene (reference sequence). Trimming left V 1 base short and J 4 bases short, with 10 bases between. For the CDR3, the DNA is TGCAGTGCTAGAGCTCGGGGAAGCACCGGGGAGCTGTTTTTT. It translates to CSARARGSTGELFF.

The CDR3 loop reads CASRKGQGVYGYTF. CDR3 in DNA: TGTGCCAGCAGAAAAGGACAGGGCGTCTATGGCTACACCTTC. This chain connects TRBV6-2 or TRBV6-3 to TRBJ1-2; 8 nucleotides line up with TRBD1. CDR1 and CDR2 (germline): MNHEY, SVGEGT. The V segment lost 6 bases and the J segment 4 bases; nucleotides outside the gene matches: 7. The CDR3 is 14 residues long.

Sample share makes this clonotype medium-sized. The chain is built from TRBV15 and TRBJ2-7; D uncertain. Trimming took 0 bases from V and 3 from J, leaving 15 bases between them. The CDR3 consists of 16 residues. Germline V gene data show CDR1 as LNHNV and CDR2 as YYDKDF (reference sequence). CDR3 sequence: CATSRDYEGVLYEQYF. The CDR3 DNA sequence: TGTGCCACCAGCAGAGATTATGAAGGCGTCCTCTACGAGCAGTACTTC.

A few counts support this clonotype. This chain uses TRBV12-3 or TRBV12-4 with TRBJ1-1, with TRBD1 as a possible D gene (5 bases). Trimming pared 4 bases from V and 4 bases from J, leaving 16 bases between. The length of the CDR3 is 15 residues. The CDR3 protein is CASSSWTGGTTEAFF. CDR3 DNA: TGTGCCAGCAGTTCATGGACGGGGGGAACCACTGAAGCTTTCTTT.

This clonotype is medium-sized within its sample. This chain connects TRBV20-1 to TRBJ2-1; TRBD2 matches at 9 bases. V gave up 2 bases and J gave up 13 bases; unmatched junction bases: 12. Germline CDR1 and CDR2: DFQATT and SNEGSKA (reference sequence). The CDR3 sequence is 14 residues long. This CDR3 is CSARTASGNPVQFF. As DNA, the CDR3 is TGCAGTGCTAGAACGGCTAGCGGGAACCCCGTACAGTTCTTC.

This clonotype is large in the sample. The rearrangement links TRBV7-2 to TRBJ2-1; D is unresolved. With 1 base removed from V and 10 bases from J, the gap between germline ends came to 5 bases. This CDR3 region has 11 residues. The V gene's germline CDR1 is SGHTA and CDR2 FQGNSA. The CDR3 nucleotides are TGTGCCAGCAGCTTAGGATGGGAGCAGTTCTTC. Amino acid sequence: CASSLGWEQFF.

Here the CDR3 reads CASSPNRIFGELFF. The CDR3 region has the DNA TGCGCCAGCAGCCCCAACAGGATCTTCGGGGAGCTGTTTTTT. This sequence joins TRBV4-1 and TRBJ2-2; D may be TRBD1 (5 bases). Between the trimmed V and J ends, which lost 4 bases and 7 bases, there was a span of 13 bases. In germline, CDR1 is MGHRA, CDR2 YSYEKL. This CDR3 has 14 residues.

The chain carries TRBV4-3 and TRBJ2-3; D may be TRBD1 or TRBD2 (5 bases each). CDR1 and CDR2 (germline): LGHNA, YSLEER. CDR3 length: 16 residues. V shed 3 bases and J shed 1 base, with 14 bases lying between them. The CDR3 region is CASSQGVRRGTDTQYF. The CDR3 nucleotides are TGCGCCAGCAGCCAGGGGGTCCGGCGGGGCACAGATACGCAGTATTTT.

This clonotype is labeled as medium-sized. The V gene is TRBV29-1, the J gene TRBJ2-5; D is uncertain. The CDR3 contains 14 residues. Between the trimmed V and J ends, which lost 6 bases and 0 bases, there was a span of 14 bases. In germline, CDR1 is SQVTM, CDR2 ANQGSEA. The CDR3 nucleotides read TGCAGCGTCAAGGCCGTCCTGTACCAAGAGACCCAGTACTTC. Its translation: CSVKAVLYQETQYF.

About this clonotype itself: At one of its ends the junction is not consistent with the germline gene, which may arise from a read error. This chain links TRBV9 with TRBJ2-3; the D is unclear. Germline-derived CDR1 and CDR2 are SGDLS and YYNGEE. The CDR3 is made up of 16 amino acids. The CDR3 region is CASSVGVVGSTDTQYF. The CDR3 DNA follows: TGTGCCAGCAGCGTAGGGGTGGTAGGAAGCACTGATACGCAGTATTTT.

Ten or more counts support this clonotype. This rearrangement joins TRBV11-2 to TRBJ1-1; D is uncertain. This CDR3 comprises 13 residues. V was shortened by 8 bases and J by 2 bases, with 12 bases between the two germline ends. Germline CDR1 and CDR2: SGHAT and FQNNGV. The CDR3 DNA follows: TGTGCCAGCGGTGGACGGGCAAACACTGAAGCTTTCTTT. Its translation: CASGGRANTEAFF.

The chain uses TRBV5-1 and TRBJ2-2; either TRBD1 or TRBD2 may supply D (5 bases each). V lost 4 bases to trimming and J lost 8 bases, with 15 bases between them. This CDR3 spans 14 amino acids. Germline V gives CDR1 SGHRS, CDR2 YFSETQ. The CDR3 here is CASSGTRGEGELFF. The DNA for the CDR3 is TGCGCCAGCAGCGGAACAAGGGGAGAAGGGGAGCTGTTTTTT.

The chain recombines TRBV20-1 with TRBJ2-1; D is undetermined. V was clipped by 4 bases and J by 5 bases, with 15 bases between them. The V gene's germline CDR1 is DFQATT and CDR2 SNEGSKA (reference sequence). The CDR3 contains 14 residues. This CDR3 reads CSATPVSRHNEQFF. Written as DNA, the CDR3 is TGCAGTGCTACCCCCGTCTCGAGGCACAATGAGCAGTTCTTC.

The chain joins TRBV9 to TRBJ2-3; D unresolved. Germline loops: CDR1 SGDLS, CDR2 YYNGEE. V gave up 3 bases and J gave up 1 base, with 9 bases separating them. This CDR3 has 14 amino acids. CDR3 loop: CASSEKSGTDTQYF. The CDR3 DNA reads TGTGCCAGCAGCGAGAAATCGGGCACAGATACGCAGTATTTT.

Concerning this clonotype itself: In this CDR3 the conserved last residue, phenylalanine or tryptophan, is missing, so a read error is likely. This chain links TRBV6-5 with TRBJ2-5; D gene ambiguous. Trimming removed 2 bases at V and 2 bases at J, with 6 bases between. This CDR3 spans 13 amino acids. The germline CDR1 and CDR2 sequences are MNHEY and SVGAGI. CDR3 bases: TGTGCCAGCAGTTACACGGAACAAGAGACCCAGTACTCC. Encoded protein: CASSYTEQETQYS.